The 32 T cell receptor beta chains listed next were all sequenced from one sample in a study of CD8 T cells in ankylosing spondylitis. Each CDR3 protein gets one entry after TCRdb re-called the 5' RACE reads with MiXCR. The sample holds tens of thousands of distinct CDR3 sequences; roughly 30% are singletons and the top ten take roughly three fifths. The sequenced sample was blood, either unsorted or a sorted T cell fraction (not recorded which). Every receptor here comes from a male donor with ankylosing spondylitis or in good health (not recorded which).

The table lists this clonotype with a few counts. V and J are TRBV20-1 and TRBJ1-5; D not certain. CDR3 length equals 13 residues. The germline V gene encodes CDR1 DFQATT and CDR2 SNEGSKA (reference sequence). Trimming removed 6 bases from V and 7 bases from J, with 16 bases in between. The CDR3 coding sequence is TGCAGTGCCACTACAGACCAGACCCAGCCCCAGCATTTT. This codes for CSATTDQTQPQHF.

V gene TRBV5-1 combines with J gene TRBJ2-5, with D uncertain. The CDR3 is 13 residues long. Trimming took off 3 bases at V and 3 bases at J, with 9 bases between the two ends. CDR1 and CDR2 from the germline V gene are SGHRS and YFSETQ. CDR3: CASSSYAEETQYF. CDR3 DNA: TGCGCCAGCAGCTCGTACGCGGAAGAGACCCAGTACTTC. Variable domain in full (rest from reference TRBV5-1 and TRBJ2-5): KAGVTQTPRYLIKTRGQQVTLSCSPISGHRSVSWYQQTPGQGLQFLFEYFSETQRNKGNFPGRFSGRQFSNSRSEMNVSTLELGDSALYLCASSSYAEETQYFGPGTRLLVL.

The chain is built from TRBV5-1 and TRBJ2-6; the D is unclear. Per the germline V gene, CDR1 is SGHRS and CDR2 is YFSETQ. Trimming removed 7 bases from V and 0 bases from J, with 8 bases in between. The CDR3 contains 14 residues. The CDR3 DNA reads as TGCGCCAGCTCATACTACTCTGGGGCCAACGTCCTGACTTTC. Protein product: CASSYYSGANVLTF.

This clonotype was seen once. This chain links TRBV5-1 with TRBJ1-4; D is uncertain. There are 14 residues in the CDR3. Germline CDR1 is SGHRS and CDR2 is YFSETQ. V lost 6 bases and J lost 5, with 14 bases in between. The CDR3 nucleotides read TGCGCCAGCACTCGTCTTGACTCCAATGAAAAACTGTTTTTT. Its protein is CASTRLDSNEKLFF.

In its sample, this clonotype was seen a few times. This chain connects TRBV18 to TRBJ2-7; D not resolved. The CDR3 runs 13 residues. The germline CDR1 and CDR2 sequences are KGHSH and LQKENI. Trimming took off 5 bases at V and 4 bases at J, with 12 bases between the two ends. CDR3 coding DNA: TGTGCCAGCTCAGGAGAGGTGGGGTACGAGCAGTACTTC. Amino acids: CASSGEVGYEQYF.

V usage is TRBV5-1 and J usage is TRBJ2-7, with D uncertain. Germline lookup yields CDR1 SGHRS and CDR2 YFSETQ. V was shortened by 0 bases and J by 4 bases, with 5 bases between the two germline ends. The CDR3 runs to 12 residues. The CDR3, as DNA: TGCGCCAGCAGCTTGGCGGATTACGAGCAGTACTTC. Translating it yields CASSLADYEQYF. Supplemented by reference TRBV5-1 and TRBJ2-7, the full variable domain reads KAGVTQTPRYLIKTRGQQVTLSCSPISGHRSVSWYQQTPGQGLQFLFEYFSETQRNKGNFPGRFSGRQFSNSRSEMNVSTLELGDSALYLCASSLADYEQYFGPGTRLTVT.

The rearrangement links TRBV27 to TRBJ2-1; D remains unclear. Germline V CDR1 and CDR2: MNHEY, SMNVEV (reference sequence). With 3 bases removed from V and 4 bases from J, the gap between germline ends came to 13 bases. The CDR3 spans 15 residues. CDR3 DNA sequence: TGTGCCAGCAGTTTTCAGCAGGTCCATTACAATGAGCAGTTCTTC. It translates to CASSFQQVHYNEQFF.

This clonotype has a handful of counts. J is TRBJ1-4 and V is TRBV4-1; D is uncertain. The CDR3 is 14 amino acids. The germline V gene encodes CDR1 MGHRA and CDR2 YSYEKL. V was cut by 8 bases and J by 0 bases, with 10 bases left in between. CDR3 bases: TGCGCCAGCCAACCGGGTGCAACTAATGAAAAACTGTTTTTT. Residues: CASQPGATNEKLFF.

This clonotype has ten or more counts. This chain uses TRBV12-3 or TRBV12-4 with TRBJ1-6; 7 positions agree with TRBD1. The CDR3 totals 14 residues. Germline trimming cut 2 bases from V and 19 bases from J; bases unmatched to any gene: 14. CDR3 nucleotide sequence: TGTGCCAGCAGTTTACACCAAAAGGGGGCCCCAGTACACTTT. Its translation is CASSLHQKGAPVHF.

The sample holds many counts of this clonotype. V is TRBV3-1 and J is TRBJ1-2; D gene uncertain. CDR1 and CDR2 (germline): LGHDT, YNNKEL (reference sequence). V was shortened by 1 base and J by 7 bases, with 19 bases between the two germline ends. CDR3 length equals 16 residues. CDR3: CASSQVWTENPGGYTF. Here the CDR3 DNA reads TGTGCCAGCAGCCAAGTATGGACTGAAAATCCCGGTGGCTACACCTTC.

The chain combines TRBV5-1 with TRBJ1-4, with D maybe TRBD1 (5 bases). The V gene lost 2 bases and the J gene lost 6 bases, with 11 bases spanning the gap. The CDR3 has 14 residues. Germline lookup yields CDR1 SGHRS and CDR2 YFSETQ. This chain's CDR3 is CASSFAAGDEKLFF. The CDR3 DNA is TGCGCCAGCAGCTTTGCAGCGGGGGATGAAAAACTGTTTTTT.

The chain uses TRBV20-1 and TRBJ2-5; TRBD2 matches at 12 bases. With 8 bases clipped from V and 9 bases from J, the junction kept 7 bases outside the gene matches. The CDR3 is made up of 12 amino acids. Germline assignment: CDR1 DFQATT and CDR2 SNEGSKA (reference sequence). CDR3 nucleotides: TGCAGTCTAGCGGGAGGGCCGGGTTCCCAGTACTTC. Its protein is CSLAGGPGSQYF.

The chain uses TRBV28 and TRBJ2-2, with D hard to call. Trimming cost V 5 bases and J 7 bases, with 8 bases left between them. There are 12 residues in the CDR3. Per germline, CDR1 MDHEN and CDR2 SYDVKM. The CDR3 region has the DNA TGTGCCAGCAGTGGGCTCTACGGGGAGCTGTTTTTT. Translation: CASSGLYGELFF.

With respect to this clonotype: An end of the junction does not agree with germline; a read error may underlie this. The chain links TRBV20-1 to TRBJ2-3; TRBD2 matches at 13 bases. Germline V gives CDR1 DFQATT, CDR2 SNEGSKA (reference sequence). This CDR3 contains 11 residues. CDR3 DNA sequence: TGCAGTGCAGACCACGGGACTAGCGGGGCTTTT. This codes for CSADHGTSGAF.

This chain connects TRBV9 to TRBJ2-1; 7 bases are a match to TRBD1. V dropped 2 bases and J dropped 7; count of bases not matched to a gene: 6. The CDR3 length is 14 residues. The germline V gene has CDR1 SGDLS and CDR2 YYNGEE. The CDR3 nucleotides are TGTGCCAGCAGCGTTCCGGGACAGACTAATGAGCAGTTCTTC. It translates to CASSVPGQTNEQFF.

This clonotype was detected only a few times. CDR3 DNA sequence: TGTGCCAGCAGCCAGGGGGGTTTCGGGCAGTTCTTC. Protein: CASSQGGFGQFF. The V gene is TRBV14, the J gene TRBJ2-1; TRBD2 might be the D (6 bases). The CDR3 runs 12 residues. Germline-derived CDR1 and CDR2 are SGHDN and FVKESK. V shed 3 bases and J shed 12 bases, with 12 bases lying between them.

This chain uses TRBV20-1 with TRBJ1-3; D is uncertain. Trimming shortened V by 0 bases and J by 4 bases, and 19 bases separated the two germline ends. The CDR3 is made up of 17 amino acids. From germline, CDR1 is DFQATT and CDR2 SNEGSKA (reference sequence). Here the CDR3 DNA reads TGCAGTGCTAGAGATCCCGCGGCGCCGGGCTCGGGAAACACCATATATTTT. It translates to CSARDPAAPGSGNTIYF.

This clonotype was recorded a few times. The chain couples TRBV7-2 to TRBJ2-1; perhaps TRBD2 as D (6 bases). Germline V gives CDR1 SGHTA, CDR2 FQGNSA. This CDR3 has 15 amino acids. V gave up 6 bases and J gave up 2 bases, with 14 bases separating them. CDR3 coding DNA: TGTGCCAGCAGATGGGGGACTGTCGCCTACAATGAGCAGTTCTTC. It yields the protein CASRWGTVAYNEQFF.

V gene TRBV5-1 combines with J gene TRBJ1-1; D is perhaps TRBD1 (5 bases). This CDR3 is built from 13 residues. The V and J ends lost 4 bases and 6 bases respectively, with 13 bases between them. CDR1 SGHRS and CDR2 YFSETQ come from the germline V gene. This chain's CDR3 is CASSGVSGSEAFF. CDR3 in DNA: TGCGCCAGCAGCGGAGTATCAGGGTCTGAAGCTTTCTTT. Combining the CDR3 with reference TRBV5-1 and TRBJ1-1 gives the whole variable domain KAGVTQTPRYLIKTRGQQVTLSCSPISGHRSVSWYQQTPGQGLQFLFEYFSETQRNKGNFPGRFSGRQFSNSRSEMNVSTLELGDSALYLCASSGVSGSEAFFGQGTRLTVV.

Only a few counts were recorded for this clonotype. This chain connects TRBV20-1 to TRBJ2-1; D is uncertain. This CDR3 is built from 13 residues. CDR1 and CDR2 (germline): DFQATT, SNEGSKA (reference sequence). V was shortened by 4 bases and J by 7 bases, with 14 bases between the two germline ends. CDR3: CSAMALSLNEQFF. DNA for the CDR3: TGCAGTGCTATGGCCCTTTCCTTGAATGAGCAGTTCTTC.

This clonotype was recorded at least ten times. The V gene is TRBV4-2, the J gene TRBJ1-5, with 11 bases lining up with TRBD1. Per germline, CDR1 LGHNA and CDR2 YNFKEQ. V lost 4 bases to trimming and J lost 2 bases; unmatched junction nucleotides: 13. The CDR3 has 19 residues. CDR3 in DNA: TGTGCCAGCAGCCCTTGGGGGACAGGGGGACGAAGTGGCAATCAGCCCCAGCATTTT. It yields the protein CASSPWGTGGRSGNQPQHF.

The chain combines TRBV11-3 with TRBJ2-1; D gene uncertain. V was pared by 1 base and J by 0 bases, with 4 bases between. CDR3 size: 14 residues. The germline CDR1 and CDR2 sequences are SGHNT and YENEEA. As DNA, the CDR3 is TGTGCCAGCAGCTTAGGTAGCTCCTACAATGAGCAGTTCTTC. Translation gives CASSLGSSYNEQFF.

V is TRBV5-1 and J is TRBJ1-1; a possible D gene is TRBD1 (5 bases). Trimming stripped 6 bases from V and 6 bases from J, with 15 bases between. The CDR3 covers 13 residues. The germline V gene has CDR1 SGHRS and CDR2 YFSETQ. CDR3 coding DNA: TGCGCCAGCACCCATGGGGCTAACGCTGAAGCTTTCTTT. Its protein product is CASTHGANAEAFF.

The chain recombines TRBV5-1 with TRBJ1-1; weak D call: TRBD1 (6 bases). The CDR3 contains 15 residues. Trimming cost V 6 bases and J 2 bases, with 17 bases left between them. Germline V gene sequence: CDR1 SGHRS, CDR2 YFSETQ. In DNA form, the CDR3 reads TGCGCCAGCACCTTAACCCCGGGGGCCAACACTGAAGCTTTCTTT. Encoded protein: CASTLTPGANTEAFF. The complete variable domain, with remaining parts taken from reference TRBV5-1 and TRBJ1-1, reads KAGVTQTPRYLIKTRGQQVTLSCSPISGHRSVSWYQQTPGQGLQFLFEYFSETQRNKGNFPGRFSGRQFSNSRSEMNVSTLELGDSALYLCASTLTPGANTEAFFGQGTRLTVV.

The chain employs TRBV7-2 and TRBJ2-1; the match to TRBD1 covers 9 bases. Germline CDR1 SGHTA, CDR2 FQGNSA. This CDR3 has 15 residues. V dropped 5 bases and J dropped 1; count of bases not matched to a gene: 3. The CDR3 DNA is TGTGCCAGCAGCGCCGGGACAGGGTCCTACAATGAGCAGTTCTTC. Translated: CASSAGTGSYNEQFF. The entire variable domain, with the rest obtained from reference TRBV7-2 and TRBJ2-1, is as follows: GAGVSQSPSNKVTEKGKDVELRCDPISGHTALYWYRQSLGQGLEFLIYFQGNSAPDKSGLPSDRFSAERTGGSVSTLTIQRTQQEDSAVYLCASSAGTGSYNEQFFGPGTRLTVL.

The chain joins TRBV7-9 to TRBJ2-2; D not resolved. Trimming took 0 bases from V and 6 from J, leaving 2 bases between them. CDR1 and CDR2 from the germline V gene are SEHNR and FQNEAQ (reference sequence). This CDR3 is built from 12 residues. DNA of the CDR3: TGTGCCAGCAGCTTAGCTGCCGGGGAGCTGTTTTTT. Translation gives CASSLAAGELFF.

The chain combines TRBV7-2 with TRBJ1-1, with 7 bases that match TRBD1. V shed 4 bases, J shed 6 bases, and the junction held 11 bases outside the gene matches. Germline V gene data show CDR1 as SGHTA and CDR2 as FQGNSA. The CDR3 length is 15 residues. CDR3 amino acids: CASSSEGAHVPEAFF. The DNA of the CDR3 is TGTGCCAGCAGCTCCGAGGGGGCACACGTCCCTGAAGCTTTCTTT. The full variable domain, with the rest looked up from reference TRBV7-2 and TRBJ1-1, is GAGVSQSPSNKVTEKGKDVELRCDPISGHTALYWYRQSLGQGLEFLIYFQGNSAPDKSGLPSDRFSAERTGGSVSTLTIQRTQQEDSAVYLCASSSEGAHVPEAFFGQGTRLTVV.

In this sample, this clonotype turned up a few times. The CDR3 loop is CASRPPALAPSYNEQFF. CDR3 DNA: TGTGCCAGCAGACCTCCGGCCCTAGCCCCGAGTTACAATGAGCAGTTCTTC. This chain connects TRBV7-2 to TRBJ2-1, with D tentatively TRBD2 (5 bases). This CDR3 has 17 amino acids. V was trimmed by 6 bases and J by 4 bases, leaving 22 bases between them. Germline loops: CDR1 SGHTA, CDR2 FQGNSA.

CDR3 coding DNA: TGTGCCAGCAGTCCCATTGACCGGGACAGGGGCGGGTTATACGAGCAGTACGTC. Residues: CASSPIDRDRGGLYEQYV. The chain links TRBV28 to TRBJ2-7, with 10 bases aligning to TRBD1. V gave up 5 bases and J gave up 4 bases; unmatched junction bases: 17. The CDR3 consists of 18 residues. CDR1 MDHEN and CDR2 SYDVKM come from the germline V gene.

The rearrangement uses TRBV7-3 and TRBJ1-1; D remains ambiguous. The CDR3 has 15 residues. V gave up 2 bases and J gave up 3 bases, with 13 bases separating them. Germline assignment: CDR1 SGHTA and CDR2 FQGTGA. In DNA form, the CDR3 reads TGTGCCAGCAGCTTACGTCCAGGCGGGGACACTGAAGCTTTCTTT. This gives the protein CASSLRPGGDTEAFF.

This chain connects TRBV7-3 to TRBJ1-1; D is unclear. Deletions cut 2 bases from V and 1 base from J, with 11 bases between. The CDR3 has 15 amino acids. CDR1 and CDR2 (germline): SGHTA, FQGTGA. The CDR3 coding sequence is TGTGCCAGCAGCTTACGGCTCTCTCAGAACACTGAAGCTTTCTTT. As protein: CASSLRLSQNTEAFF.

This clonotype was detected only a few times. This sequence joins TRBV12-3 or TRBV12-4 and TRBJ1-2; TRBD1 is a possible D gene (6 bases). This CDR3 spans 15 amino acids. Trimming pared 2 bases from V and 6 bases from J, leaving 16 bases between. The CDR3 sequence: CASSLLPGVLDGYTF. Written as DNA, the CDR3 is TGTGCCAGCAGTTTACTCCCAGGGGTATTGGATGGCTACACCTTC.